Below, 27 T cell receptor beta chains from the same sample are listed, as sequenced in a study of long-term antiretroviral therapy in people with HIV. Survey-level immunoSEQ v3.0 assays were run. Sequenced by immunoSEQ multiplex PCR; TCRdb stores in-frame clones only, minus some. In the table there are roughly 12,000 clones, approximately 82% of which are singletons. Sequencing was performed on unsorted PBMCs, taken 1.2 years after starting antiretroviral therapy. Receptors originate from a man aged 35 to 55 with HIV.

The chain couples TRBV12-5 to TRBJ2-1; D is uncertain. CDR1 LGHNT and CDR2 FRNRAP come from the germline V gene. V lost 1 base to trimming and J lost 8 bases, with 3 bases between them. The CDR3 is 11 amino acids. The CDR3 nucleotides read TGTGCTAGTGGTTTGGGCTATGAGCAGTTCTTC. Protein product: CASGLGYEQFF.

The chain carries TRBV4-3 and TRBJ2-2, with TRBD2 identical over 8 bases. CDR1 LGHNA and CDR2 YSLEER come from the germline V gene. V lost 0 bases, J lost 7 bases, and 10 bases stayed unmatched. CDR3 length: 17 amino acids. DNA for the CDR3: TGCGCCAGCAGCCAAGATCCAGGGACTAGACCTCTCGGGGAGCTGTTTTTT. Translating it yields CASSQDPGTRPLGELFF.

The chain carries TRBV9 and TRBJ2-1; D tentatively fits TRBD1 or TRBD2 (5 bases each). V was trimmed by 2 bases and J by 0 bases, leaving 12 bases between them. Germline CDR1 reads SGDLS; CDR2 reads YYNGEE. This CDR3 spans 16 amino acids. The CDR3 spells CASSVRGSDSYNEQFF. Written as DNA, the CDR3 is TGTGCCAGCAGCGTCCGGGGCTCTGACTCCTACAATGAGCAGTTCTTC.

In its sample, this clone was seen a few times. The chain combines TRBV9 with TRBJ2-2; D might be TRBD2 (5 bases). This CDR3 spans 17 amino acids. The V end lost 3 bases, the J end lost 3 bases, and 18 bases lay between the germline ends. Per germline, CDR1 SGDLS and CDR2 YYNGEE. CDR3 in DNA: TGTGCCAGCAGCGCGAAGGACTCGCGACCTTACACCGGGGAGCTGTTTTTT. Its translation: CASSAKDSRPYTGELFF.

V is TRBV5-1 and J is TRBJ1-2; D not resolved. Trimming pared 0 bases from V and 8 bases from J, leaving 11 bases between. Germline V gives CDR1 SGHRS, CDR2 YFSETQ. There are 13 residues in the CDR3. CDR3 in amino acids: CASSLEGPGGYTF. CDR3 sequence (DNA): TGCGCCAGCAGCTTGGAGGGCCCGGGAGGCTACACCTTC.

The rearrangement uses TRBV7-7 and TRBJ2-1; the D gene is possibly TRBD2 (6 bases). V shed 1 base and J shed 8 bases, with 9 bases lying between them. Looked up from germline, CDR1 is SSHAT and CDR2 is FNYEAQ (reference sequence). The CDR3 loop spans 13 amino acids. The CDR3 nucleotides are TGTGCCAGCAGCTTAGGGCGGGGCGATGAGCAGTTCTTC. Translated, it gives CASSLGRGDEQFF.

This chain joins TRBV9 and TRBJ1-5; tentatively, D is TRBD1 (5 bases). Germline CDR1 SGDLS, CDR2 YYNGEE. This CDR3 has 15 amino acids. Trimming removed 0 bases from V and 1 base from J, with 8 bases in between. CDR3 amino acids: CASSVDGGSNQPQHF. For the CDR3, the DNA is TGTGCCAGCAGCGTAGATGGGGGGAGCAATCAGCCCCAGCATTTT.

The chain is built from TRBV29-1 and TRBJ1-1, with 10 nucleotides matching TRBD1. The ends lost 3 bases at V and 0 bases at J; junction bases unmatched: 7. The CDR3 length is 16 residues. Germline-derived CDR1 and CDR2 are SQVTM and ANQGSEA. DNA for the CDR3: TGCAGCGTTGATTCTCGACAGGGGGCCTTGAACACTGAAGCTTTCTTT. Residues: CSVDSRQGALNTEAFF.

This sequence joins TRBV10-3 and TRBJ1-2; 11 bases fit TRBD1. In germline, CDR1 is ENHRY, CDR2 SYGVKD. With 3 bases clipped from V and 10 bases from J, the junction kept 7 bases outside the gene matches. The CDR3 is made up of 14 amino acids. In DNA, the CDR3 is TGTGCCATCAGTGAAATCCCGGGACAGGGGGACTACACCTTC. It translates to CAISEIPGQGDYTF.

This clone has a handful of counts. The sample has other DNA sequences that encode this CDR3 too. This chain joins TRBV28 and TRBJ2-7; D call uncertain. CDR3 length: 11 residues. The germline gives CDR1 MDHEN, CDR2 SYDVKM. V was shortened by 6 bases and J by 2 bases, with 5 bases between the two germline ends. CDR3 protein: CASRTAYEQYF. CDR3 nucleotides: TGTGCCAGCAGAACAGCCTACGAGCAGTACTTC.

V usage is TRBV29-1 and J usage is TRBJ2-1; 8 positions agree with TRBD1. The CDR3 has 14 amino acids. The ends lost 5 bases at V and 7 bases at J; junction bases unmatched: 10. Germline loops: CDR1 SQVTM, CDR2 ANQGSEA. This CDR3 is CSVPDRGPLNEQFF. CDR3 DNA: TGCAGCGTTCCTGACAGGGGACCCCTGAATGAGCAGTTCTTC.

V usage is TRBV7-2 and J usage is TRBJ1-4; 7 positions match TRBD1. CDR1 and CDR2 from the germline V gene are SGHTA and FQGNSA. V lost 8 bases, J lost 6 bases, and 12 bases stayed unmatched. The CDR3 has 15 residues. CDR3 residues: CASRPGGQADEKLFF. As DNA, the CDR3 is TGTGCCAGCCGACCCGGAGGACAGGCAGATGAAAAACTGTTTTTT.

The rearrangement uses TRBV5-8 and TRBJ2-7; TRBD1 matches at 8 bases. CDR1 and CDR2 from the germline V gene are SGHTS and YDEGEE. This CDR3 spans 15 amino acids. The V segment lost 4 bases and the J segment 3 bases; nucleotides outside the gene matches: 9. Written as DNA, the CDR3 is TGTGCCAGCAGCCGAGGACAGGGATGGGACTACGAGCAGTACTTC. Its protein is CASSRGQGWDYEQYF.

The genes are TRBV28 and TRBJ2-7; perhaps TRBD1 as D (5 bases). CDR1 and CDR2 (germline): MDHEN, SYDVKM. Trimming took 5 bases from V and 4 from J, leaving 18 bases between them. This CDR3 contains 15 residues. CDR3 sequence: CASSPGRVGPYEQYF. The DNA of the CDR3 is TGTGCCAGCAGTCCAGGCAGGGTCGGACCTTACGAGCAGTACTTC.

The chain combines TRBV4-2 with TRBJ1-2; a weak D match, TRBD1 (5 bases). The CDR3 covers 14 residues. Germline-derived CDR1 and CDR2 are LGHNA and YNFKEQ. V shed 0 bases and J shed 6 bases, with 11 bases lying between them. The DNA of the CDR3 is TGTGCCAGCAGCCAAGAGTTGACAGCTGATGGCTACACCTTC. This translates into CASSQELTADGYTF.

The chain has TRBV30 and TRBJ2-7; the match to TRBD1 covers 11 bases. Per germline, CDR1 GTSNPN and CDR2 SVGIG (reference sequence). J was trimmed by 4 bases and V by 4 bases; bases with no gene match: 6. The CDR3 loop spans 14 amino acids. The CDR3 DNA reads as TGTGCCTGGATGGACAGGGGGCTACGATACGAGCAGTACTTC. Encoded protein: CAWMDRGLRYEQYF.

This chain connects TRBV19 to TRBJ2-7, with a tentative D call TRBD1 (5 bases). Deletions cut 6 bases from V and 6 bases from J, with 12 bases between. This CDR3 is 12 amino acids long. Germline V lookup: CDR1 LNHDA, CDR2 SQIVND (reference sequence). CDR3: CASSAGKSEQYF. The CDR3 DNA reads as TGTGCCAGTAGCGCAGGGAAGTCCGAGCAGTACTTC.

CDR3 sequence (DNA): TGTGCCAGCAGCGCCCTAGACATCACCTACGAGCAGTACTTC. This sequence encodes CASSALDITYEQYF. The rearrangement links TRBV9 to TRBJ2-7, with no clear D. The CDR3 consists of 14 residues. Trimming removed 3 bases at V and 2 bases at J, with 12 bases between. The germline V gene has CDR1 SGDLS and CDR2 YYNGEE. Using reference TRBV9 and TRBJ2-7 for the parts outside the CDR3, the full variable domain is DSGVTQTPKHLITATGQRVTLRCSPRSGDLSVYWYQQSLDQGLQFLIQYYNGEERAKGNILERFSAQQFPDLHSELNLSSLELGDSALYFCASSALDITYEQYFGPGTRLTVT.

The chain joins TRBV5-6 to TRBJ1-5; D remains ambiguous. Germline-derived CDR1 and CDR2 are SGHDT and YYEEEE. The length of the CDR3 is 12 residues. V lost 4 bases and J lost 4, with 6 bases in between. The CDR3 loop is CASSQLNQPQHF. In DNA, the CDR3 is TGTGCCAGCAGCCAACTGAATCAGCCCCAGCATTTT.

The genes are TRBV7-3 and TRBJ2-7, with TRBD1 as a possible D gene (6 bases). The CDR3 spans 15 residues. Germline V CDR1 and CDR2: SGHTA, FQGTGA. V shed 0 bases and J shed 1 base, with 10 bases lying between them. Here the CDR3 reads CASSLTGDTSYEQYF. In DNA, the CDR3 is TGTGCCAGCAGCTTAACGGGGGACACTTCCTACGAGCAGTACTTC.

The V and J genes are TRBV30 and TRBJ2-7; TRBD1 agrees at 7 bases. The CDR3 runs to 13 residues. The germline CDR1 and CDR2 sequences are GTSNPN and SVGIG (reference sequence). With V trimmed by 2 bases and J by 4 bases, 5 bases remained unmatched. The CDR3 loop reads CAWSSRGKYEQYF. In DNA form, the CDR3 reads TGTGCCTGGAGTTCCAGGGGGAAATACGAGCAGTACTTC.

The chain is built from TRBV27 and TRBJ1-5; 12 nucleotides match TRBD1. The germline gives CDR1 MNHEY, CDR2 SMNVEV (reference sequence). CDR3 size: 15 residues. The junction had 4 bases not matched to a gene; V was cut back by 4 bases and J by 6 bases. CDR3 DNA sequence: TGTGCCAGCAGTTCCTGGGACAGGGGGCGTCAGCCCCAGCATTTT. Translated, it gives CASSSWDRGRQPQHF.

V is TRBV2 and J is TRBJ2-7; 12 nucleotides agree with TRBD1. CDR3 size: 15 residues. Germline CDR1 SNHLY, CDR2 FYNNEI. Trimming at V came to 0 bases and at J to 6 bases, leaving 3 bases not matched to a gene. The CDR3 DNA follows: TGTGCCAGCAGTGAAGCAGGGACAGGGGGCTTCGAGCAGTACTTC. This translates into CASSEAGTGGFEQYF.

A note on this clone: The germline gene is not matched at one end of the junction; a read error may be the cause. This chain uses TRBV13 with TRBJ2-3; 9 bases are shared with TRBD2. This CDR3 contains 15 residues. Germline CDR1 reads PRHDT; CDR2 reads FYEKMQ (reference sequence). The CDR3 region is CASTLAGASTDTQYF. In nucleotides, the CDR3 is TGTGCCAGCACCTTAGCGGGGGCAAGCACAGATACGCAGTATTTT.

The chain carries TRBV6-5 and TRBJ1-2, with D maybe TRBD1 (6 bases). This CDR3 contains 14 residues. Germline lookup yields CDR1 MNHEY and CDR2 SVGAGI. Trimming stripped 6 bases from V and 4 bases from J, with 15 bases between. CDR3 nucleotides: TGTGCCAGCAGGTTACAGGGAAGGGGCTATGGCTACACCTTC. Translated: CASRLQGRGYGYTF.

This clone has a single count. CDR3 region: CASSQGISYNEQFF. For the CDR3, the DNA is TGTGCCAGCAGCCAGGGGATCTCCTACAATGAGCAGTTCTTC. V is TRBV6-5 and J is TRBJ2-1, with a weak D call TRBD1 (6 bases). The CDR3 is 14 amino acids. Trimming took 6 bases from V and 0 from J, leaving 9 bases between them. Germline values: CDR1 MNHEY, CDR2 SVGAGI.

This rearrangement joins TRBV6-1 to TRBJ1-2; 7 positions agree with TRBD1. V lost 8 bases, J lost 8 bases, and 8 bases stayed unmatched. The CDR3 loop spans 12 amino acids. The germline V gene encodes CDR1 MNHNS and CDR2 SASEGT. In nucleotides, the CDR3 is TGTGCCAGCGTGACAGGGCTGGAAGGCTACACCTTC. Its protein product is CASVTGLEGYTF.